Sequencing of this T cell receptor (beta chain) was carried out in a study of regulatory T cells in long-lasting Graves disease. Study outcomes and limitations: Newly diagnosed Graves' patients exceeded persistent ones in TCR diversity.

Time point described: newly diagnosed GD, antithyroid drugs for less than 3 months. The TCR library was made from RNA extracted from PBMCs. TCR beta libraries were built with iRepertoire HTBI primers and Arm-PCR of CDR3 regions. One entry per CDR3 protein, called by TCRdb with MiXCR from the multiplex PCR reads. The profile shows about 440,000 distinct CDR3 sequences, about 16% of them singletons. This clonotype was detected only a few times. The antigen remains undetermined. The sample was also linked to a second study, of T cells in Graves' hyperthyroidism and ophthalmopathy. In that study: First-round RT-PCR with HTBI primers amplified the TCR CDR3 region.

This receptor was obtained from a young woman with Graves disease. Source: peripheral blood mononuclear cells (PBMCs), taken at new diagnosis, from a patient treated with antithyroid drugs.

CDR3 residues: CSALGQGSYNEQYF. Written as DNA, the CDR3 is TGCAGTGCCCTCGGACAGGGCTCCTACAATGAGCAGTACTTC. The rearrangement joins TRBV20-1 to TRBJ2-7; 8 bases match TRBD1. J lost 7 bases, V lost 6 bases, and 14 bases had no gene match. Germline V gives CDR1 DFQATT, CDR2 SNEGSKA (reference sequence). The CDR3 is 14 amino acids.